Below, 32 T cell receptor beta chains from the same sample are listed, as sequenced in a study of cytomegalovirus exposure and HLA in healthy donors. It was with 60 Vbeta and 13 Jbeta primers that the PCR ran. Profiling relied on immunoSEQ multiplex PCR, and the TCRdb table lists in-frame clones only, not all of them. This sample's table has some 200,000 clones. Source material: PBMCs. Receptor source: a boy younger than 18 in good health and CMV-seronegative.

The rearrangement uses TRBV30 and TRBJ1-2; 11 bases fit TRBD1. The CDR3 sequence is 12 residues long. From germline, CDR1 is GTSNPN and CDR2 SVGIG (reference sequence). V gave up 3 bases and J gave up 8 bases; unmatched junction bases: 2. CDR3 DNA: TGTGCCTGGAGGGGACAGGGGGGAGGCTACACCTTC. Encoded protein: CAWRGQGGGYTF.

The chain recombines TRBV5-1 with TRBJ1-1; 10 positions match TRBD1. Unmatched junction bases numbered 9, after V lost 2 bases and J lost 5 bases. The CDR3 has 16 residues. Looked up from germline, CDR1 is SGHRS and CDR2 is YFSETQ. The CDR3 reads CASSFSPGQGVTEAFF. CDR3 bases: TGCGCCAGCAGCTTTAGCCCCGGACAGGGGGTTACTGAAGCTTTCTTT.

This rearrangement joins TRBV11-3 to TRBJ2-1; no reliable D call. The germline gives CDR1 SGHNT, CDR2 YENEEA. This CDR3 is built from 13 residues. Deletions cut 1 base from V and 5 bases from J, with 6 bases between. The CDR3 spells CASSLVSDNEQFF. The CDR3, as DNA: TGTGCCAGCAGCTTAGTTTCGGACAATGAGCAGTTCTTC.

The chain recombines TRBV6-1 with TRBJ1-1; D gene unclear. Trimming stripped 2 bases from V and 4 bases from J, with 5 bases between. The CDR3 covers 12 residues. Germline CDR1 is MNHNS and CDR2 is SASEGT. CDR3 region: CASSETGTEAFF. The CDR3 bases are TGTGCCAGCAGTGAAACGGGCACTGAAGCTTTCTTT.

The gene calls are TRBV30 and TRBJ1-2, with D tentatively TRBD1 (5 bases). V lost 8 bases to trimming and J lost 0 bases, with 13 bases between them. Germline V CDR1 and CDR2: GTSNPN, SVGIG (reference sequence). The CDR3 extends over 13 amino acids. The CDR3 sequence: CAGGTGTNYGYTF. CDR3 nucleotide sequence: TGTGCCGGGGGGACGGGGACTAACTATGGCTACACCTTC. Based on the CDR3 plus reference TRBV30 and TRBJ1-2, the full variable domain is SQTIHQWPATLVQPVGSPLSLECTVEGTSNPNLYWYRQAAGRGLQLLFYSVGIGQISSEVPQNLSASRPQDRQFILSSKKLLLSDSGFYLCAGGTGTNYGYTFGSGTRLTVV.

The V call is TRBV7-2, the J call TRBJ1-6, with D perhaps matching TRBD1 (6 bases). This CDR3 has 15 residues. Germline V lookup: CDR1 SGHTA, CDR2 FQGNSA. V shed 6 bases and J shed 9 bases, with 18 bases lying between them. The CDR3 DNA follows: TGTGCCAGCAGAAGGGGGGGCAGGGCCAGTTCACCCCTCCACTTT. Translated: CASRRGGRASSPLHF.

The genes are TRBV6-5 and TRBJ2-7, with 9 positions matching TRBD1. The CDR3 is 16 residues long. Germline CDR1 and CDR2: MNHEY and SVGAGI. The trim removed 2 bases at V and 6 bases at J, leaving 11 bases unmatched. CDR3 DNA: TGTGCCAGCAGTTACCAAGACCCCACAGGGGGCCTCGAGCAGTACTTC. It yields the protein CASSYQDPTGGLEQYF.

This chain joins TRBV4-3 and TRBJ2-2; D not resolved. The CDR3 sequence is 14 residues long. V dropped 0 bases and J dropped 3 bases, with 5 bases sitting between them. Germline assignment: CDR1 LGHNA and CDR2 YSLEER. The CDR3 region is CASSQDFYTGELFF. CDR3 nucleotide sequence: TGCGCCAGCAGCCAAGATTTCTACACCGGGGAGCTGTTTTTT.

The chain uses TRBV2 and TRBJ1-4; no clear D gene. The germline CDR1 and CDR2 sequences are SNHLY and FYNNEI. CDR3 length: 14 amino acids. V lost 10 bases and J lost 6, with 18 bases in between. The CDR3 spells CATHLGGGDEKLFF. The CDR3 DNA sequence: TGTGCCACCCATTTGGGAGGAGGTGATGAAAAACTGTTTTTT. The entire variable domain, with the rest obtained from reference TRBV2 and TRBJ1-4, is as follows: EPEVTQTPSHQVTQMGQEVILRCVPISNHLYFYWYRQILGQKVEFLVSFYNNEISEKSEIFDDQFSVERPDGSNFTLKIRSTKLEDSAMYFCATHLGGGDEKLFFGSGTQLSVL.

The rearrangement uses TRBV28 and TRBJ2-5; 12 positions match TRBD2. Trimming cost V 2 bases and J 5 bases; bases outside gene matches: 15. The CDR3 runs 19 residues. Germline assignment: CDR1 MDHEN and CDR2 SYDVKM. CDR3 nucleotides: TGTGCCAGCAGTTTACGGCCTCTTTCTAGCGGGGGGGCCCGGGAGACCCAGTACTTC. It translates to CASSLRPLSSGGARETQYF.

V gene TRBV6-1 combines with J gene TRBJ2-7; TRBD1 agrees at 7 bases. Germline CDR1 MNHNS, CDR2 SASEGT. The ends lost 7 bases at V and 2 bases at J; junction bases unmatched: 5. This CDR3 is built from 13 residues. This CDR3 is CASTPGQTYEQYF. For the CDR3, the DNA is TGTGCCAGCACACCGGGACAGACCTACGAGCAGTACTTC.

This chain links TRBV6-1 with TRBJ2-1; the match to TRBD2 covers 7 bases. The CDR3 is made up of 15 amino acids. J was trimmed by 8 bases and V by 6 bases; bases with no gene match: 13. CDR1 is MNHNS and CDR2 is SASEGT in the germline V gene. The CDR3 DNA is TGTGCCAGCAGCTATTTGGGGGGGGGTAGGTATGAGCAGTTCTTC. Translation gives CASSYLGGGRYEQFF.

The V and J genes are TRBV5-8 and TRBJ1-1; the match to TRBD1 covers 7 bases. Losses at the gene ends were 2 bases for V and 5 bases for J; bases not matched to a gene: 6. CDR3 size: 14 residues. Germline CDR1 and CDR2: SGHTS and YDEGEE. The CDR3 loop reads CASSFRGDRTEAFF. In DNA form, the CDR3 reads TGTGCCAGCAGCTTCAGGGGGGATCGGACTGAAGCTTTCTTT.

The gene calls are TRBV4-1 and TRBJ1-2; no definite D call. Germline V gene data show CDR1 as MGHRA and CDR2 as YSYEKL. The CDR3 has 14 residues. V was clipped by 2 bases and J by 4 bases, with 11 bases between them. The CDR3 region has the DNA TGCGCCAGCAGCCAAATTGGCGGAGTCTATGGCTACACCTTC. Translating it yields CASSQIGGVYGYTF.

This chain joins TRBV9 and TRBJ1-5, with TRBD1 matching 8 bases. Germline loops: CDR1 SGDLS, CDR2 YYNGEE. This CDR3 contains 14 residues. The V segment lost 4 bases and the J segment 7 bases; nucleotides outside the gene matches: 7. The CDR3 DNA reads TGTGCCAGCAGCCCCTCGACAGGGGACCAGCCCCAGCATTTT. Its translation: CASSPSTGDQPQHF.

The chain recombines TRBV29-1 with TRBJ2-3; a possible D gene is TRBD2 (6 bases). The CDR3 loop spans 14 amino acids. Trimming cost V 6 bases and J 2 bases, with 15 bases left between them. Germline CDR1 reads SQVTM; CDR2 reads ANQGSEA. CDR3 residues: CSVARTTLTDTQYF. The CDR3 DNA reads TGCAGCGTGGCTAGGACTACTCTCACAGATACGCAGTATTTT.

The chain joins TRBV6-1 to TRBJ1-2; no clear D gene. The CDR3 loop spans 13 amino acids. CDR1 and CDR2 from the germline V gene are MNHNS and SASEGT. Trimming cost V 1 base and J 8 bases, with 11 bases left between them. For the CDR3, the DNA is TGTGCCAGCAGTGAAGAGCGGAATTGGGGCTACACCTTC. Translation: CASSEERNWGYTF.

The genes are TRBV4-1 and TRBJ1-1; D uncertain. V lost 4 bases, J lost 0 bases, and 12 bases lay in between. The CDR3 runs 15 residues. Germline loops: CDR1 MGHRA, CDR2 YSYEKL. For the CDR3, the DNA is TGCGCCAGCAGCCCCATTGACAACATGAACACTGAAGCTTTCTTT. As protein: CASSPIDNMNTEAFF.

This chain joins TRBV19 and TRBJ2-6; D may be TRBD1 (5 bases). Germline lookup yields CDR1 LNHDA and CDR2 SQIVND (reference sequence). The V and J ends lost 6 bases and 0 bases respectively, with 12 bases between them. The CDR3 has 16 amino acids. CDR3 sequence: CASRTEKSSGANVLTF. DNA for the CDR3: TGTGCCAGTAGGACAGAAAAAAGCTCTGGGGCCAACGTCCTGACTTTC.

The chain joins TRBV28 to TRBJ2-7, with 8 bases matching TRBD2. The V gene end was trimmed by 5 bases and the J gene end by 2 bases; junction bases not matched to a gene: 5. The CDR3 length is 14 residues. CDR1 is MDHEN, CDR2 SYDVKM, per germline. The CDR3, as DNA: TGTGCCAGCAGTAACGGGGGGGACCCCTACGAGCAGTACTTC. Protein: CASSNGGDPYEQYF.

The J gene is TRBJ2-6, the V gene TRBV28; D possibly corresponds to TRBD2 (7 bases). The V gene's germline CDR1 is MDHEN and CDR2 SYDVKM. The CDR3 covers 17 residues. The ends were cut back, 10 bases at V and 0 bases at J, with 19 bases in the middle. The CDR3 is CATFRGGPISGANVLTF. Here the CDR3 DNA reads TGTGCCACTTTTAGGGGGGGTCCCATCTCTGGGGCCAACGTCCTGACTTTC.

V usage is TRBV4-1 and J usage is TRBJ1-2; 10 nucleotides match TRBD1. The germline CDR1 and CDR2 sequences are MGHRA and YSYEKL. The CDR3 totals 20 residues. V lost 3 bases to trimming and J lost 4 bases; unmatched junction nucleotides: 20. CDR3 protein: CASSQPPSRDRGSSRYGYTF. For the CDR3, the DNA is TGCGCCAGCAGCCAGCCCCCCTCCCGGGACAGGGGATCATCGCGCTATGGCTACACCTTC.

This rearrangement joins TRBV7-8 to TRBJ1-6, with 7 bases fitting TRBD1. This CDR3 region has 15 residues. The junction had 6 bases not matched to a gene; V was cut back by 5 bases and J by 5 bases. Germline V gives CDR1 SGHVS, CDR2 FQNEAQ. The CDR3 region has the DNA TGTGCCAGCAGCGCTACCGGGACAGATAATTCACCCCTCCACTTT. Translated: CASSATGTDNSPLHF.

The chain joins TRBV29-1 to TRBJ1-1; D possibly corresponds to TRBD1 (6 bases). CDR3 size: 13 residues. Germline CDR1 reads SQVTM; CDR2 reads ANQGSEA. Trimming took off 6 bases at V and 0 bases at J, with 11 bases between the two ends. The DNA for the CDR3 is TGCAGCGTCGCAGGGGTAGTGAACACTGAAGCTTTCTTT. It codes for CSVAGVVNTEAFF.

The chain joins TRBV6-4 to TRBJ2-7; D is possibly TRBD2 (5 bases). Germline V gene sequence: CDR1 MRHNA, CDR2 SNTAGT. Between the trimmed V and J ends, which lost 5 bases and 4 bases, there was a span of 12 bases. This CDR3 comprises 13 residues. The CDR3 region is CASSYGPGYEQYF. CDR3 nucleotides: TGTGCCAGCAGTTACGGGCCGGGGTACGAGCAGTACTTC.

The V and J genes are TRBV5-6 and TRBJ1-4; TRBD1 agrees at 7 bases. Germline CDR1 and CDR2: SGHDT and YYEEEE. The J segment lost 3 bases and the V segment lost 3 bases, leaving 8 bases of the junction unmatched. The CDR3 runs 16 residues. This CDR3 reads CASSWDSGTANEKLFF. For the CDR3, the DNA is TGTGCCAGCAGCTGGGACTCCGGGACAGCTAATGAAAAACTGTTTTTT.

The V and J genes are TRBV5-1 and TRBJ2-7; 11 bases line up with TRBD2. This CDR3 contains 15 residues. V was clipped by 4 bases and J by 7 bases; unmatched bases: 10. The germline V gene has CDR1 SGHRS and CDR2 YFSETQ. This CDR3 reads CASSQIAGGSWEQYF. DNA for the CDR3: TGCGCCAGCAGCCAAATAGCGGGGGGGTCTTGGGAGCAGTACTTC.

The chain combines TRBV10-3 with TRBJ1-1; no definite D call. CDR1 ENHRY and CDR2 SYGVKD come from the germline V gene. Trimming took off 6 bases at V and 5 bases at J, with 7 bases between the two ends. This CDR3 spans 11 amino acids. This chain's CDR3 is CAISGGTEAFF. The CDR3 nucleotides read TGTGCCATCAGCGGTGGTACTGAAGCTTTCTTT.

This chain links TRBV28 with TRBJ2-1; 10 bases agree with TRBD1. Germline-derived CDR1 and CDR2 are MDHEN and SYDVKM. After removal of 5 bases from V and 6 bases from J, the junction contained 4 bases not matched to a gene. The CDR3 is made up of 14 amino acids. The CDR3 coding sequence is TGTGCCAGCAGTCGACAGGGGGCGATCAATGAGCAGTTCTTC. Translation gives CASSRQGAINEQFF.

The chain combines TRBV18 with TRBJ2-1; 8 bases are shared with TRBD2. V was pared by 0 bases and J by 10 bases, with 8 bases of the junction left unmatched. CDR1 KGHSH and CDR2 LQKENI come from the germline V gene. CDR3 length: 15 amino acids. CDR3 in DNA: TGTGCCAGCTCACCACCGAGCGGGGGCAAACTCGAGCAGTTCTTC. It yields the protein CASSPPSGGKLEQFF.

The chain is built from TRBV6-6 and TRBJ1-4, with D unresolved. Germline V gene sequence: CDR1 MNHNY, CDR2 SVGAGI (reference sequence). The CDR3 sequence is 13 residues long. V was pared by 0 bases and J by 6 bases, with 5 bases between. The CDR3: CASSYSRDEKLFF. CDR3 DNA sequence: TGTGCCAGCAGTTACTCCCGTGATGAAAAACTGTTTTTT.

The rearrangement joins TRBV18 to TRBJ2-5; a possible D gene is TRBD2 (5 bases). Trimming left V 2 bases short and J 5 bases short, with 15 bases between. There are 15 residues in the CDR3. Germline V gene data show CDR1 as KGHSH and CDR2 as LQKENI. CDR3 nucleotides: TGTGCCAGCTCACCAGTGCCACCCACGGGGGAGACCCAGTACTTC. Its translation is CASSPVPPTGETQYF.